The subject of this entry is one T cell receptor (beta chain). Its antigen remains unknown. These data come from a study of T cell clones after liver transplantation. Study-wide results and limits: Compared with third party-reactive sequences, donor-reactive ones declined more, independent of withdrawal success. Post-transplant, graft-donor-reactive CD4 TCRbeta sequences in blood dropped significantly in most of the 8 subjects.

Assay used: immunoSEQ multiplex PCR; TCRdb lists only in-frame clones, some missing. Of about 100,000 clones in the sample, approximately 78% were seen once. Germline CDR1 SSHAT, CDR2 FNYEAQ (reference sequence). This CDR3 has 13 residues. V lost 5 bases and J lost 3, with 8 bases in between. The rearrangement links TRBV7-7 to TRBJ1-5; tentative D call: TRBD1 (5 bases). This clonotype was sampled from a human donor who received a liver transplant. Sequencing used CD4+ T cells from blood, obtained before liver transplant. The CDR3 here is CASSPGVNQPQHF. Written as DNA, the CDR3 is TGTGCCAGCAGCCCGGGGGTCAATCAGCCCCAGCATTTT.